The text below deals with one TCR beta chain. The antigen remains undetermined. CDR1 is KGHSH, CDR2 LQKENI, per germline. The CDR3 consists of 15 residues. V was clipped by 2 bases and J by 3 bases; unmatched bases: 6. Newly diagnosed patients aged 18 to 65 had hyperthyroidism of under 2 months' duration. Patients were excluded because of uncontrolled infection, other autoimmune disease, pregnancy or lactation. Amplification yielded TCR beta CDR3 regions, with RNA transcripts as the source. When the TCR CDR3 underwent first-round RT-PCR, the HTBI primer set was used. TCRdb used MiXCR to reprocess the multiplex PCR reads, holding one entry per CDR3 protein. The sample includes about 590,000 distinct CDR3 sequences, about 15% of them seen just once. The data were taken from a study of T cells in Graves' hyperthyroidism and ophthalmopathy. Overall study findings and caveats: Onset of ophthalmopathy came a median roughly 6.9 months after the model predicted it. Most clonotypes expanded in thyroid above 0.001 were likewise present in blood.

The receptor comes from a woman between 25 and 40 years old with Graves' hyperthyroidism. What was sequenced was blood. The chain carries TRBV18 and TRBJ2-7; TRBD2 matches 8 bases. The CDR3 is CASSPSGGPYYEQYF. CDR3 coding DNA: TGTGCCAGCTCACCATCGGGGGGGCCCTACTACGAGCAGTACTTC.